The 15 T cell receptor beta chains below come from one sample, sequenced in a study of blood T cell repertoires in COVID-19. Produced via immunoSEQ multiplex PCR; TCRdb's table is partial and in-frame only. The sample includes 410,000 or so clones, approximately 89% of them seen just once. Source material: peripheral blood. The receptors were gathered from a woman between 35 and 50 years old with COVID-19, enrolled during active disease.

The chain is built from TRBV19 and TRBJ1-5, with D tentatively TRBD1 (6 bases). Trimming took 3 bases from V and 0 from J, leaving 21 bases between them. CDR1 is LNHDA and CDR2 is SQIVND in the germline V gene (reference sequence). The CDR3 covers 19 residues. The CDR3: CASSISQGFGDYSNQPQHF. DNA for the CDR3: TGTGCCAGTAGTATCTCCCAGGGGTTTGGTGATTATAGCAATCAGCCCCAGCATTTT.

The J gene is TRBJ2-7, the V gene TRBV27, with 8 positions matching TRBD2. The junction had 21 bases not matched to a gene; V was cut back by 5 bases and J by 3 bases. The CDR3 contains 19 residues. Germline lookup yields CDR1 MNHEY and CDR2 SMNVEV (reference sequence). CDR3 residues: CASSPPWVGQAGALYEQYF. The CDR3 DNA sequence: TGTGCCAGCAGTCCTCCATGGGTGGGTCAAGCGGGAGCTCTCTACGAGCAGTACTTC.

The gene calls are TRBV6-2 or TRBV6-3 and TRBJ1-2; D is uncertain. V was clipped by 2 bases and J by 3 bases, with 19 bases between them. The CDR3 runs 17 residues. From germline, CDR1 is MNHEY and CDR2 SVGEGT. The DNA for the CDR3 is TGTGCCAGCAGTTACGAATCTCGGCGGGTTATGTACTATGGCTACACCTTC. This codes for CASSYESRRVMYYGYTF.

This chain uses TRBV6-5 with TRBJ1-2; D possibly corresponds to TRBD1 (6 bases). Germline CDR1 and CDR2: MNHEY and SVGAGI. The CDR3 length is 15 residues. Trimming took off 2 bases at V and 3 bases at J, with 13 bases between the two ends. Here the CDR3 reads CASSYQDRSYYGYTF. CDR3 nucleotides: TGTGCCAGCAGTTACCAAGACAGGAGCTACTATGGCTACACCTTC.

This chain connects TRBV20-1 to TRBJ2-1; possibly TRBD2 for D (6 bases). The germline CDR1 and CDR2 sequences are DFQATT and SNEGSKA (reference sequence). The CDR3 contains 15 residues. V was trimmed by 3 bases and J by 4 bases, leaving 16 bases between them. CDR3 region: CSASVSSGRYNEQFF. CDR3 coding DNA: TGCAGTGCTAGTGTAAGTAGCGGACGATACAATGAGCAGTTCTTC.

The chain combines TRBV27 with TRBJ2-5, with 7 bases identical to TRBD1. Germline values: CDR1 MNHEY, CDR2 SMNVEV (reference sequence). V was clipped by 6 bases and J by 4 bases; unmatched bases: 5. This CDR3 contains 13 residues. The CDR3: CASSLTGVETQYF. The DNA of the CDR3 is TGTGCCAGCAGCCTAACAGGGGTAGAGACCCAGTACTTC.

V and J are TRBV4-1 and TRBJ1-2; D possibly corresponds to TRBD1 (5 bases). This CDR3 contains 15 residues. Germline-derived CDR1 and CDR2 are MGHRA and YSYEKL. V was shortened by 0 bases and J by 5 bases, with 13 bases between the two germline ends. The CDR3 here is CASSQDPTAPYGYTF. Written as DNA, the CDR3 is TGCGCCAGCAGCCAAGATCCGACAGCACCTTATGGCTACACCTTC.

The CDR3 nucleotides read TGTGCCAGTAGCCTGACAGGGCAATACACTGAAGCTTTCTTT. Translated, it gives CASSLTGQYTEAFF. V and J are TRBV19 and TRBJ1-1; 7 positions match TRBD1. This CDR3 spans 14 amino acids. Germline-derived CDR1 and CDR2 are LNHDA and SQIVND (reference sequence). With V trimmed by 6 bases and J by 3 bases, 7 bases remained unmatched. Looking up the rest from reference TRBV19 and TRBJ1-1 gives the full variable domain: DGGITQSPKYLFRKEGQNVTLSCEQNLNHDAMYWYRQDPGQGLRLIYYSQIVNDFQKGDIAEGYSVSREKKESFPLTVTSAQKNPTAFYLCASSLTGQYTEAFFGQGTRLTVV.

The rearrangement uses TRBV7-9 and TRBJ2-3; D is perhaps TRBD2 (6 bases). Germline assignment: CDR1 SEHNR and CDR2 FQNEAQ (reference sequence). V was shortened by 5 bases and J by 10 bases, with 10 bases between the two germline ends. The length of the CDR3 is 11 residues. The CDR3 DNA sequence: TGTGCCAGCAGCGCGGGATTTGCGCAGTATTTT. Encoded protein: CASSAGFAQYF.

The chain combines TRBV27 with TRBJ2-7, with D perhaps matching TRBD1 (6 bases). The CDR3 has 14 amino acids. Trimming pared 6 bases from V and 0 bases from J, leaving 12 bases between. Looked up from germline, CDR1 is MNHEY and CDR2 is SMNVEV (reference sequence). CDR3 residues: CASSRAGDSYEQYF. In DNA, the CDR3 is TGTGCCAGCAGCCGGGCAGGGGACTCCTACGAGCAGTACTTC.

The CDR3 sequence is CASSLDPGLAGGRRTDTQYF. The CDR3 DNA sequence: TGCGCCAGCAGCTTGGATCCGGGACTAGCGGGGGGGCGACGCACAGATACGCAGTATTTT. The chain employs TRBV5-1 and TRBJ2-3, with TRBD2 matching over 16 bases. The germline V gene has CDR1 SGHRS and CDR2 YFSETQ. The CDR3 is 20 amino acids. V was pared by 0 bases and J by 1 base, with 8 bases of the junction left unmatched.

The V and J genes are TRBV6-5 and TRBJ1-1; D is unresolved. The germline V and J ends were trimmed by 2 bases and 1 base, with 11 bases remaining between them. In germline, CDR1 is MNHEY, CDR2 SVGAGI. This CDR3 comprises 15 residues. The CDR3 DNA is TGTGCCAGCAGTTACCACGGAGGATCGAACACTGAAGCTTTCTTT. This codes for CASSYHGGSNTEAFF.

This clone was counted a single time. CDR3 in DNA: TGTGCCAGCAGCGTAGAGACCTCGGGGGGCCGAGCTTTCTTT. Protein: CASSVETSGGRAFF. This chain links TRBV9 with TRBJ1-1; D may be TRBD1 (6 bases). The V end was cut by 0 bases, the J end by 10 bases, with 16 bases between. Germline V lookup: CDR1 SGDLS, CDR2 YYNGEE. CDR3 size: 14 residues.

For the CDR3, the DNA is TGTGCCAGCAGCTTAACAGGGGACACAATGAACACTGAAGCTTTCTTT. Translating gives CASSLTGDTMNTEAFF. The chain joins TRBV7-2 to TRBJ1-1, with TRBD1 identical over 7 bases. In germline, CDR1 is SGHTA, CDR2 FQGNSA. V lost 2 bases to trimming and J lost 0 bases; unmatched junction nucleotides: 6. The CDR3 loop spans 16 amino acids.

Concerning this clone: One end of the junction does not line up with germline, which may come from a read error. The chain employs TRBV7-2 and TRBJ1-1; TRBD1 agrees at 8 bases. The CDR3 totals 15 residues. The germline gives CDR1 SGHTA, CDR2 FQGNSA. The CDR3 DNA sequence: TGTGCCAGCAGCCCATGGACAGGGTCTATCGAACACACAAACTTT. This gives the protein CASSPWTGSIEHTNF.